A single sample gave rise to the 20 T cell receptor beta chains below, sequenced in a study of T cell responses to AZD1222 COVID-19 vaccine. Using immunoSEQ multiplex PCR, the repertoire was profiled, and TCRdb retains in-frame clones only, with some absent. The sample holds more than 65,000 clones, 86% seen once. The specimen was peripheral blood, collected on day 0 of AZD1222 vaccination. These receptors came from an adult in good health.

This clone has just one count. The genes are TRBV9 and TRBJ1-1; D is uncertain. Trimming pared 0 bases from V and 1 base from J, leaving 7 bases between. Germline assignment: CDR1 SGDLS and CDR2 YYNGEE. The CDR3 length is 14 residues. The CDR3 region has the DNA TGTGCCAGCAGCGTAGGGGTAGAGAACACTGAAGCTTTCTTT. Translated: CASSVGVENTEAFF.

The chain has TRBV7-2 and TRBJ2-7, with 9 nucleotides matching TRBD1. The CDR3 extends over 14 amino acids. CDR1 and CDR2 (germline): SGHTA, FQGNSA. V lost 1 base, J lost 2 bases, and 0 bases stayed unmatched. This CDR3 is CASSLGTGAYEQYF. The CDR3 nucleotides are TGTGCCAGCAGCTTAGGGACAGGGGCCTACGAGCAGTACTTC.

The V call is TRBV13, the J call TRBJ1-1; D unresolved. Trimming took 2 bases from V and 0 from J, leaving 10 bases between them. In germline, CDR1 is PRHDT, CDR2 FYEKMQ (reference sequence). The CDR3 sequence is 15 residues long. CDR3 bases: TGTGCCAGCAGCTTATTCGGAGAACTGAACACTGAAGCTTTCTTT. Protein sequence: CASSLFGELNTEAFF.

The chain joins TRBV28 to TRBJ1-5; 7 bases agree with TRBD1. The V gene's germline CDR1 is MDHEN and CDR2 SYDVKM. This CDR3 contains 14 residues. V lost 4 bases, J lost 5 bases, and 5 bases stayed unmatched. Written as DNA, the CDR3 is TGTGCCAGCAGTTCCGGGACAGATGATCAGCCCCAGCATTTT. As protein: CASSSGTDDQPQHF.

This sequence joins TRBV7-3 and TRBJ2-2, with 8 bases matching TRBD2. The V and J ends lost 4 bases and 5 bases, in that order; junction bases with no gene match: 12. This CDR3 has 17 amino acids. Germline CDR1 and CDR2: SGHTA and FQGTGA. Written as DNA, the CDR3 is TGTGCCAGCAGCTCCCAGGGTAGCGGGATAGGGACCGGGGAGCTGTTTTTT. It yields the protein CASSSQGSGIGTGELFF.

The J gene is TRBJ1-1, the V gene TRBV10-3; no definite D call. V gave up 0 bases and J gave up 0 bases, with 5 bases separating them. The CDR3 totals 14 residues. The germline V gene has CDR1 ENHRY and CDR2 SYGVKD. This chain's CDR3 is CAISESTVNTEAFF. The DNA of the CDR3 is TGTGCCATCAGTGAGTCGACGGTGAACACTGAAGCTTTCTTT.

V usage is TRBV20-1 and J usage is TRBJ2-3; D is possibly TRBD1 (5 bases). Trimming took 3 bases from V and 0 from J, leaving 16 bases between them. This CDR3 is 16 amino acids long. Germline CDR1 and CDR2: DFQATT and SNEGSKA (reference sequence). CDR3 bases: TGCAGTGCTAGTGACCGTCTAGGGGCTAGCACAGATACGCAGTATTTT. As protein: CSASDRLGASTDTQYF.

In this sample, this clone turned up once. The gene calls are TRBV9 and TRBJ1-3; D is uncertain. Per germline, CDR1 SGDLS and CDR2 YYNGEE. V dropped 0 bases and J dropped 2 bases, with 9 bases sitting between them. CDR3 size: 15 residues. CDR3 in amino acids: CASSVGGLPGNTIYF. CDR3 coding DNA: TGTGCCAGCAGCGTAGGGGGTCTGCCTGGAAACACCATATATTTT.

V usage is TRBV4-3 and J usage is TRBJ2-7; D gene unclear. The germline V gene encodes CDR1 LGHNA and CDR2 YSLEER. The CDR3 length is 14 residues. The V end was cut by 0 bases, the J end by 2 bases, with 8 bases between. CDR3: CASSQDQLAYEQYF. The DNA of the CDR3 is TGCGCCAGCAGCCAAGATCAGCTCGCCTACGAGCAGTACTTC.

CDR3 in amino acids: CASNPSTGHYNEQFF. For the CDR3, the DNA is TGTGCCAGTAACCCATCGACAGGACACTACAATGAGCAGTTCTTC. The V gene is TRBV19, the J gene TRBJ2-1; D perhaps matches TRBD1 (6 bases). Trimming left V 7 bases short and J 3 bases short, with 16 bases between. The germline CDR1 and CDR2 sequences are LNHDA and SQIVND (reference sequence). The CDR3 spans 15 residues.

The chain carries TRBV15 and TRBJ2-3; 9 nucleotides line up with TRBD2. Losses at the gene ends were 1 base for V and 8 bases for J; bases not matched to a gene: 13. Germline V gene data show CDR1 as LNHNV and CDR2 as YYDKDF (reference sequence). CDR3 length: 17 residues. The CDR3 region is CATSRGASGAMKGTQYF. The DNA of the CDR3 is TGTGCCACCAGCAGAGGAGCTAGCGGGGCCATGAAAGGTACGCAGTATTTT.

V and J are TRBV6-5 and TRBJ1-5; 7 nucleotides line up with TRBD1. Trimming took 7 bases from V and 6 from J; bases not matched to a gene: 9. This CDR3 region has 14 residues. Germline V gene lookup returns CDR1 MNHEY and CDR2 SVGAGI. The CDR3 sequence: CASKATGIAQPQHF. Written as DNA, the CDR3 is TGTGCCAGCAAAGCGACAGGGATAGCTCAGCCCCAGCATTTT.

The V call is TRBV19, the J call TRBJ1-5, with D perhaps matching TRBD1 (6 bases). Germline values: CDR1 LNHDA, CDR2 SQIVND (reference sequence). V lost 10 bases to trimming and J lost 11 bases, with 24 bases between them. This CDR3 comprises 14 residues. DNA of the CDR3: TGTGCCACTCAAGGCGGGGGCTCGGGGTCGGCCCAGCATTTT. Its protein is CATQGGGSGSAQHF.

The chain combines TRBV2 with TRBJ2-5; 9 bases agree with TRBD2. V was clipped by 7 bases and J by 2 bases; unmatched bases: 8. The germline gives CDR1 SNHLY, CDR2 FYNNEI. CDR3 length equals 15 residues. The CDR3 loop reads CASTVLAGRQETQYF. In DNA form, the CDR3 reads TGTGCCAGCACCGTCCTAGCGGGGAGACAAGAGACCCAGTACTTC.

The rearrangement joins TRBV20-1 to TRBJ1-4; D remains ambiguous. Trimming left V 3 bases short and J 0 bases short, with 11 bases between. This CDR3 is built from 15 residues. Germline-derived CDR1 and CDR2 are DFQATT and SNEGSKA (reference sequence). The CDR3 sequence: CSASRVGATNEKLFF. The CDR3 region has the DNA TGCAGTGCTAGTCGGGTTGGGGCAACTAATGAAAAACTGTTTTTT.

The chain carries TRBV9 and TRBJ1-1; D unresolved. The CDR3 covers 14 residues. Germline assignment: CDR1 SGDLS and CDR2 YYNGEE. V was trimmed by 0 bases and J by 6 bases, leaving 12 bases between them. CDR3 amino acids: CASSVEADGAEAFF. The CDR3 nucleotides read TGTGCCAGCAGCGTAGAAGCCGACGGGGCTGAAGCTTTCTTT.

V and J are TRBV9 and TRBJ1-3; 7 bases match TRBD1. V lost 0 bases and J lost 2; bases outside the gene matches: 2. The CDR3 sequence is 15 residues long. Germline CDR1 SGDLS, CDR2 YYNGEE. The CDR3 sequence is CASSVERGPGNTIYF. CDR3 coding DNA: TGTGCCAGCAGCGTAGAGAGGGGGCCTGGAAACACCATATATTTT.

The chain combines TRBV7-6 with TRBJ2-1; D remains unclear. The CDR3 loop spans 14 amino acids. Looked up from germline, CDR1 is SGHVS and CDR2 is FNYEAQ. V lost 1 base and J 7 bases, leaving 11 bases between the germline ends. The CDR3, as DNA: TGTGCCAGCAGCTTAGAGGCGGCGGAGAATGAGCAGTTCTTC. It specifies CASSLEAAENEQFF.

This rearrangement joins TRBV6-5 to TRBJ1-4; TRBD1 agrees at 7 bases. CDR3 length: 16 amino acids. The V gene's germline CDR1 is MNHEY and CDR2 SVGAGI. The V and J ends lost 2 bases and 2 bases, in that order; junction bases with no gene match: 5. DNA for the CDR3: TGTGCCAGCAGTTACAGGGGGCTCGGGACTAATGAAAAACTGTTTTTT. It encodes CASSYRGLGTNEKLFF.

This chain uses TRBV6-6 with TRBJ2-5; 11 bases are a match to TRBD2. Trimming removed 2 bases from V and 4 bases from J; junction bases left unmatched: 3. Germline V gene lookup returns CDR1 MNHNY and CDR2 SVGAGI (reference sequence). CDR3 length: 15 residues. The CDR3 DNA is TGTGCCAGCAGTTACCTTAGCGGGGGGGCAGAGACCCAGTACTTC. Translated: CASSYLSGGAETQYF.